Following are 3 T cell receptor beta chains from one sample sequenced in a study of control samples from healthy donors and cancer patients. Here immunoSEQ multiplex PCR was the method, and the copy in TCRdb shows in-frame clones only, minus some. In the table there are some 130,000 clones, over 80% of which are singletons. The sequenced sample consisted of blood. These receptors were taken from a woman between 50 and 59 years old in good health.

The CDR3 sequence: CASSGRITEAFF. In DNA, the CDR3 is TGTGCCAGTAGCGGCAGGATCACTGAAGCTTTCTTT. The gene calls are TRBV19 and TRBJ1-1; D is undetermined. V was shortened by 6 bases and J by 4 bases, with 9 bases between the two germline ends. The CDR3 covers 12 residues. Germline CDR1 is LNHDA and CDR2 is SQIVND (reference sequence).

The chain has TRBV10-1 and TRBJ1-6; D is uncertain. Germline loops: CDR1 WNHNN, CDR2 SYGVQD (reference sequence). V was cut by 3 bases and J by 9 bases, with 6 bases left in between. The CDR3 contains 12 residues. CDR3 sequence reads: CASSDGSSPLHF. The CDR3 DNA follows: TGCGCCAGCAGTGATGGTAGTTCACCCCTCCACTTT.

This clone is a singleton in its sample. This chain joins TRBV29-1 and TRBJ2-1, with a possible D match to TRBD2 (6 bases). CDR3 length equals 11 residues. Germline CDR1 is SQVTM and CDR2 is ANQGSEA. The germline V and J ends were trimmed by 3 bases and 7 bases, with 7 bases remaining between them. The CDR3 DNA reads as TGCAGCGTTGACGGGGGAAATGAGCAGTTCTTC. Protein: CSVDGGNEQFF.